Below are 25 T cell receptor beta chains sequenced from a single sample in a study of CD8 T cells in Susac syndrome. Random hexamers were used to reverse transcribe the RNA input (roughly 0.5 to 1 ug). MiXCR, run by TCRdb on the immunoSEQ multiplex PCR reads, gives a single entry per CDR3 protein. The sample has approximately 140,000 distinct CDR3 sequences; 85% to 95% are singletons. The sample taken for sequencing was CD4+ T cells from PBMCs. These receptors all stem from a human donor with multiple sclerosis.

The chain links TRBV6-2 or TRBV6-3 to TRBJ2-4; 9 bases align to TRBD1. The CDR3 totals 15 residues. From germline, CDR1 is MNHEY and CDR2 SVGEGT. V shed 6 bases and J 0 bases; nucleotides not matched to a gene: 3. This CDR3 reads CASRQGAAAKNIQYF. In DNA, the CDR3 is TGTGCCAGCAGACAGGGGGCTGCAGCCAAAAACATTCAGTACTTC.

The V gene is TRBV9, the J gene TRBJ1-2; 7 bases fit TRBD1. V shed 4 bases, J shed 2 bases, and the junction held 11 bases outside the gene matches. The CDR3 totals 16 residues. Germline CDR1 and CDR2: SGDLS and YYNGEE. CDR3 sequence reads: CASSFHPGGTNYGYTF. DNA of the CDR3: TGTGCCAGCAGCTTTCACCCAGGGGGTACCAACTATGGCTACACCTTC.

The CDR3 DNA sequence: TGTGCCAGCAGGATTTACAGGGAAGAGACCCAGTACTTC. Its translation is CASRIYREETQYF. V is TRBV6-2 or TRBV6-3 and J is TRBJ2-5; perhaps TRBD1 as D (6 bases). The CDR3 totals 13 residues. The germline CDR1 and CDR2 sequences are MNHEY and SVGEGT. The V and J ends lost 6 bases and 3 bases respectively, with 11 bases between them.

The gene calls are TRBV29-1 and TRBJ2-1; D is ambiguous. This CDR3 is built from 14 residues. V gave up 3 bases and J gave up 2 bases, with 11 bases separating them. Germline lookup yields CDR1 SQVTM and CDR2 ANQGSEA. The CDR3 protein is CSVDLWGTYNEQFF. The CDR3 bases are TGCAGCGTTGATTTGTGGGGAACCTACAATGAGCAGTTCTTC.

This chain joins TRBV29-1 and TRBJ2-5; D remains unclear. CDR1 is SQVTM and CDR2 is ANQGSEA in the germline V gene. The CDR3 is 12 amino acids. V gave up 2 bases and J gave up 1 base, with 5 bases separating them. CDR3 loop: CSVEQIQETQYF. CDR3 sequence (DNA): TGCAGCGTTGAACAGATCCAAGAGACCCAGTACTTC.

This clonotype has just one count. The gene calls are TRBV20-1 and TRBJ1-2, with D possibly TRBD1 on 5 matching bases. This CDR3 has 18 amino acids. The V gene's germline CDR1 is DFQATT and CDR2 SNEGSKA (reference sequence). V dropped 2 bases and J dropped 4 bases, with 26 bases sitting between them. The CDR3 is CSARSPFWGMAGSYGYTF. CDR3 sequence (DNA): TGCAGTGCTAGATCCCCGTTTTGGGGGATGGCCGGCAGCTATGGCTACACCTTC.

This clonotype was observed a few times. The chain links TRBV3-1 to TRBJ2-5; a weak D match, TRBD2 (5 bases). Trimming pared 6 bases from V and 7 bases from J, leaving 9 bases between. There are 11 residues in the CDR3. Germline V gene data show CDR1 as LGHDT and CDR2 as YNNKEL (reference sequence). The CDR3 DNA reads as TGTGCCAGCAGACTAGATTGGACCCAGTACTTC. It codes for CASRLDWTQYF.

This chain connects TRBV28 to TRBJ2-1; 13 bases map to TRBD2. The CDR3 runs to 14 residues. The V gene end was trimmed by 7 bases and the J gene end by 12 bases; junction bases not matched to a gene: 9. Germline values: CDR1 MDHEN, CDR2 SYDVKM. The CDR3 region is CASTPGTSGKAQFF. CDR3 nucleotides: TGTGCCAGCACCCCGGGGACTAGCGGGAAGGCGCAGTTCTTC.

The chain is built from TRBV20-1 and TRBJ2-3; D unresolved. V was pared by 3 bases and J by 2 bases, with 6 bases between. This CDR3 is 12 amino acids long. CDR1 DFQATT and CDR2 SNEGSKA come from the germline V gene (reference sequence). CDR3 residues: CSARPNTDTQYF. The CDR3 DNA is TGCAGTGCTAGGCCGAACACAGATACGCAGTATTTT.

The rearrangement joins TRBV20-1 to TRBJ2-3, with D possibly called TRBD1 or TRBD2 (5 bases each). This CDR3 has 15 residues. Trimming left V 1 base short and J 0 bases short, with 11 bases between. CDR1 is DFQATT, CDR2 SNEGSKA, per germline (reference sequence). This CDR3 is CSARVWGPSTDTQYF. CDR3 in DNA: TGCAGTGCTAGAGTGTGGGGACCTAGCACAGATACGCAGTATTTT.

This sequence joins TRBV9 and TRBJ2-3; D ambiguous. Trimming removed 0 bases from V and 6 bases from J, with 14 bases in between. Germline-derived CDR1 and CDR2 are SGDLS and YYNGEE. This CDR3 region has 15 residues. The chain's CDR3 is CASSVVPYPRDTQYF. The CDR3 DNA reads as TGTGCCAGCAGCGTAGTACCTTACCCGAGGGATACGCAGTATTTT.

This rearrangement joins TRBV3-1 to TRBJ2-1; 11 bases map to TRBD2. The germline CDR1 and CDR2 sequences are LGHDT and YNNKEL (reference sequence). This CDR3 has 15 residues. J was trimmed by 7 bases and V by 1 base; bases with no gene match: 3. The chain's CDR3 is CASSQVRTSGNEQFF. CDR3 coding DNA: TGTGCCAGCAGCCAAGTCCGGACTAGCGGGAATGAGCAGTTCTTC.

The V and J genes are TRBV27 and TRBJ2-7; a weak D match, TRBD2 (6 bases). The CDR3 has 16 residues. Germline V lookup: CDR1 MNHEY, CDR2 SMNVEV (reference sequence). Trimming took off 7 bases at V and 2 bases at J, with 21 bases between the two ends. The CDR3 DNA follows: TGTGCCAGCACCTCTACCTGGGGGACTCGTACCTACGAGCAGTACTTC. Protein product: CASTSTWGTRTYEQYF.

The J gene is TRBJ2-2, the V gene TRBV7-2, with D perhaps being TRBD1 or TRBD2 (5 bases each). The V end lost 8 bases, the J end lost 0 bases, and 19 bases lay between the germline ends. The CDR3 extends over 17 amino acids. Germline CDR1 is SGHTA and CDR2 is FQGNSA. This chain's CDR3 is CASLLDFGAANTGELFF. The CDR3 nucleotides are TGTGCCAGCCTTCTGGACTTCGGGGCGGCGAACACCGGGGAGCTGTTTTTT.

This rearrangement joins TRBV18 to TRBJ2-7, with D possibly TRBD1 on 6 matching bases. The CDR3 runs 14 residues. The V end lost 1 base, the J end lost 3 bases, and 10 bases lay between the germline ends. Germline CDR1 is KGHSH and CDR2 is LQKENI. DNA for the CDR3: TGTGCCAGCTCACCACTACCAGGGGACTACGAGCAGTACTTC. Residues: CASSPLPGDYEQYF.

The chain employs TRBV12-3 or TRBV12-4 and TRBJ1-1; D unresolved. The length of the CDR3 is 13 residues. V was clipped by 6 bases and J by 1 base, with 9 bases between them. Written as DNA, the CDR3 is TGTGCCAGCAGACTGCGAGAGAACACTGAAGCTTTCTTT. Translated, it gives CASRLRENTEAFF.

The chain combines TRBV3-1 with TRBJ1-1; D unclear. V was trimmed by 5 bases and J by 11 bases, leaving 15 bases between them. The germline V gene has CDR1 LGHDT and CDR2 YNNKEL (reference sequence). The CDR3 sequence is 12 residues long. CDR3 DNA sequence: TGTGCCAGCAGCTGGCCCAACGGTGCGGCTTTCTTT. Residues: CASSWPNGAAFF.

V is TRBV29-1 and J is TRBJ2-3, with D possibly matching TRBD1 (5 bases). V was pared by 4 bases and J by 0 bases, with 20 bases between. The CDR3 extends over 17 amino acids. In germline, CDR1 is SQVTM, CDR2 ANQGSEA. The CDR3 nucleotides are TGCAGCGTTGGAAGGACAACTATTGACACTAGCACAGATACGCAGTATTTT. Translating it yields CSVGRTTIDTSTDTQYF.

This clonotype has a handful of counts. This chain joins TRBV24-1 and TRBJ2-3, with D perhaps matching TRBD1 or TRBD2 (5 bases each). CDR1 is KGHDR and CDR2 is SFDVKD in the germline V gene. CDR3 length equals 11 residues. The V end was cut by 6 bases, the J end by 9 bases, with 9 bases between. The CDR3 region is CATSSRDTQYF. CDR3 nucleotides: TGTGCCACCAGTTCCAGGGACACGCAGTATTTT.

The CDR3: CAWSVGVAGYLDEQFF. CDR3 sequence (DNA): TGTGCCTGGAGTGTGGGTGTAGCGGGGTACCTGGATGAGCAGTTCTTC. This chain links TRBV30 with TRBJ2-1, with 8 bases aligning to TRBD2. After removal of 0 bases from V and 8 bases from J, the junction contained 12 bases not matched to a gene. Germline CDR1 GTSNPN, CDR2 SVGIG (reference sequence). There are 16 residues in the CDR3. Full variable domain (rest looked up from reference TRBV30 and TRBJ2-1): SQTIHQWPATLVQPVGSPLSLECTVEGTSNPNLYWYRQAAGRGLQLLFYSVGIGQISSEVPQNLSASRPQDRQFILSSKKLLLSDSGFYLCAWSVGVAGYLDEQFFGPGTRLTVL.

The rearrangement links TRBV28 to TRBJ1-6; D perhaps matches TRBD1 (5 bases). V was cut by 5 bases and J by 4 bases, with 18 bases left in between. Germline loops: CDR1 MDHEN, CDR2 SYDVKM. The CDR3 totals 17 residues. CDR3 DNA: TGTGCCAGCAGTCTTCGGACACCTTCCCCTTATAATTCACCCCTCCACTTT. The encoded protein is CASSLRTPSPYNSPLHF.

The rearrangement joins TRBV20-1 to TRBJ2-5; 9 nucleotides align to TRBD1. Germline assignment: CDR1 DFQATT and CDR2 SNEGSKA (reference sequence). The length of the CDR3 is 12 residues. This chain's CDR3 is CSGQGRIETQYF. CDR3 coding DNA: TGCAGCGGACAGGGGAGGATCGAGACCCAGTACTTC.

This CDR3 is CSGMVGGRGEQFF. CDR3 bases: TGCAGCGGGATGGTAGGGGGGAGGGGTGAGCAGTTCTTC. The rearrangement links TRBV29-1 to TRBJ2-1; the D gene is possibly TRBD2 (7 bases). CDR1 and CDR2 from the germline V gene are SQVTM and ANQGSEA. CDR3 length equals 13 residues. Trimming left V 7 bases short and J 9 bases short, with 19 bases between.

V and J are TRBV28 and TRBJ1-3; D is unresolved. Trimming took off 3 bases at V and 0 bases at J, with 6 bases between the two ends. CDR3 length: 14 residues. Germline CDR1 and CDR2: MDHEN and SYDVKM. CDR3 sequence reads: CASSLVNSGNTIYF. CDR3 DNA: TGTGCCAGCAGTTTGGTCAACTCTGGAAACACCATATATTTT. Looking up the rest from reference TRBV28 and TRBJ1-3 gives the full variable domain: DVKVTQSSRYLVKRTGEKVFLECVQDMDHENMFWYRQDPGLGLRLIYFSYDVKMKEKGDIPEGYSVSREKKERFSLILESASTNQTSMYLCASSLVNSGNTIYFGEGSWLTVV.

This sequence joins TRBV19 and TRBJ2-7; no firm D call. Trimming left V 3 bases short and J 2 bases short, with 11 bases between. The CDR3 contains 14 residues. CDR1 and CDR2 (germline): LNHDA, SQIVND (reference sequence). The CDR3 loop reads CASSIAYLTYEQYF. The DNA for the CDR3 is TGTGCCAGTAGTATTGCCTATCTTACCTACGAGCAGTACTTC.